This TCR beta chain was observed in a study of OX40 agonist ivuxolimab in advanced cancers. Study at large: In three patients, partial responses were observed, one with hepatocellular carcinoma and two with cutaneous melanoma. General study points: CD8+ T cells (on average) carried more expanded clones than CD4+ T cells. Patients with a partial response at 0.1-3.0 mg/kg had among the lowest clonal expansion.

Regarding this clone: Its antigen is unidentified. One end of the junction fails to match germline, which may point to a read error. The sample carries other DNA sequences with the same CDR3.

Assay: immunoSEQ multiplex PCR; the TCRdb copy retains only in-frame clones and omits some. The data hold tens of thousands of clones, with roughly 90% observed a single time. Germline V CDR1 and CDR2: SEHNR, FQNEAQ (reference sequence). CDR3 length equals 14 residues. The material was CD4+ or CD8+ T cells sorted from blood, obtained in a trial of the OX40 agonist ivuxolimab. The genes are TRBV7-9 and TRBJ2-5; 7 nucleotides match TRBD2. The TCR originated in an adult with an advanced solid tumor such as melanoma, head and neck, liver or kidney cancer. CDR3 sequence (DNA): TGTGCCAGCAGCTTGGCTAGCGGCCAAGAGGCCCAGTACTTC. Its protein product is CASSLASGQEAQYF.